This is a list of T cell receptor beta chains from one sample in a study of response to subunit inactivated influenza vaccine. TCRdb reprocessed the RT-PCR reads with MiXCR, giving one entry per CDR3 protein. The table records 500,000 to 600,000 distinct CDR3 sequences, approximately 12% of them present only once. Here the sequenced sample was PBMCs from blood, taken on the day of vaccination. The receptors originated from a man aged 50-59 years who received an inactivated influenza vaccine. The CDR3 runs from the conserved cysteine through the conserved F or W. Each record gives: D gene, clone size, V gene, J gene, CDR3 protein, CDR3 DNA. A D gene is named only where the DNA matches it firmly. Only some rows state a clone size, as once, few, many or a class for expanded clones.

D: TRBD2; size: few; V: TRBV10-2; J: TRBJ2-3; CDR3: CASRAGGNLYTQYF; DNA: TGCGCCAGCAGAGCGGGGGGGAACTTATATACGCAGTATTTT
D: TRBD2; size: few; V: TRBV6-2/TRBV6-3; J: TRBJ2-1; CDR3: CASSYLSGGASQFF; DNA: TGTGCCAGCAGTTACCTTAGCGGGGGGGCATCCCAGTTCTTC
D: NA; size: NA; V: TRBV4-3; J: TRBJ2-3; CDR3: CASSQASGTSTDTQYF; DNA: TGCGCCAGCAGCCAAGCCAGCGGCACTAGCACAGATACGCAGTATTTT
D: NA; size: many; V: TRBV29-1; J: TRBJ2-7; CDR3: CSVLNGPSYEQYF; DNA: TGCAGCGTCCTGAACGGGCCCTCCTACGAGCAGTACTTC
D: TRBD2; size: NA; V: TRBV19; J: TRBJ2-1; CDR3: CASTGGEGLAYNEQFF; DNA: TGTGCCAGTACGGGTGGGGAGGGCCTGGCCTACAATGAGCAGTTCTTC
D: NA; size: NA; V: TRBV28; J: TRBJ2-1; CDR3: CASSFLSENEQFF; DNA: TGTGCCAGCAGTTTCCTTTCAGAGAATGAGCAGTTCTTC
D: TRBD1; size: NA; V: TRBV6-1; J: TRBJ1-2; CDR3: CASSPAGQGSVYGYTF; DNA: TGTGCCAGCAGTCCGGCTGGACAGGGTTCAGTATACGGCTACACCTTC
D: NA; size: few; V: TRBV2; J: TRBJ2-5; CDR3: CASKDSSGEETQYF; DNA: TGTGCCAGCAAGGATTCATCAGGGGAAGAGACCCAGTACTTC
D: NA; size: NA; V: TRBV7-2; J: TRBJ2-7; CDR3: CASSSQRSSYEQYF; DNA: TGTGCCAGCAGCTCGCAGAGGAGCTCCTACGAGCAGTACTTC
D: TRBD2; size: NA; V: TRBV11-2; J: TRBJ2-1; CDR3: CASSSSTGTSGFPYNEQFF; DNA: TGTGCCAGCAGCTCATCGACCGGGACTAGCGGCTTTCCCTACAATGAGCAGTTCTTC
D: TRBD2; size: NA; V: TRBV4-3; J: TRBJ2-7; CDR3: CASSQDRTSGHYEQYF; DNA: TGCGCCAGCAGCCAAGACCGGACTAGCGGACACTACGAGCAGTACTTC
D: TRBD2; size: NA; V: TRBV3-1; J: TRBJ2-1; CDR3: CASCQDSSGRAINEQFF; DNA: TGTGCCTCCTGCCAAGATAGTAGCGGGAGGGCCATCAATGAGCAGTTCTTC
D: NA; size: few; V: TRBV6-1; J: TRBJ1-3; CDR3: CASSEGWGGSENTIYF; DNA: TGTGCCAGCAGTGAGGGGTGGGGGGGATCTGAAAACACCATATATTTT
D: NA; size: few; V: TRBV7-9; J: TRBJ2-2; CDR3: CASSTPGSSNTGELFF; DNA: TGTGCCAGCAGCACCCCAGGAAGCTCGAACACCGGGGAGCTGTTTTTT
D: NA; size: few; V: TRBV20-1; J: TRBJ2-2; CDR3: CSASVTYTGELFF; DNA: TGCAGTGCTAGTGTCACTTACACCGGGGAGCTGTTTTTT
D: TRBD2; size: NA; V: TRBV7-9; J: TRBJ2-1; CDR3: CASRKTSGNYNEQFF; DNA: TGTGCCAGCAGGAAGACTAGCGGAAACTACAATGAGCAGTTCTTC
D: NA; size: NA; V: TRBV20-1; J: TRBJ2-3; CDR3: CSAAPHTRGTDTQYF; DNA: TGCAGTGCCGCACCCCACACCCGGGGCACAGATACGCAGTATTTT
D: TRBD1; size: NA; V: TRBV7-8; J: TRBJ2-7; CDR3: CASSSRQGLSYEQYF; DNA: TGTGCCAGCAGCTCCAGACAGGGGCTCTCCTACGAGCAGTACTTC
D: NA; size: NA; V: TRBV18; J: TRBJ1-1; CDR3: CASSPLRENTEAFF; DNA: TGTGCCAGCTCACCACTCAGAGAGAACACTGAAGCTTTCTTT
D: NA; size: NA; V: TRBV6-2/TRBV6-3; J: TRBJ2-3; CDR3: CASSYSALIDTQYF; DNA: TGTGCCAGCAGTTACTCCGCTCTGATAGATACGCAGTATTTT
D: TRBD2; size: many; V: TRBV12-3/TRBV12-4; J: TRBJ2-3; CDR3: CASSRLAGGRTDTQYF; DNA: TGTGCCAGCAGCAGACTAGCGGGAGGGAGGACAGATACGCAGTATTTT
D: NA; size: NA; V: TRBV6-1; J: TRBJ2-1; CDR3: CASSGNPAGMSYNKQFF; DNA: TGTGCCAGCAGTGGTAATCCGGCGGGAATGTCCTACAATAAGCAGTTCTTC
D: NA; size: NA; V: TRBV4-2; J: TRBJ2-2; CDR3: CASSQERRTNTGELFF; DNA: TGTGCCAGCAGCCAAGAACGGCGAACGAACACCGGGGAGCTGTTTTTT
D: TRBD2; size: NA; V: TRBV5-5; J: TRBJ2-3; CDR3: CASSPEVAGTSTDTQYF; DNA: TGTGCCAGCAGTCCGGAGGTAGCGGGGACTAGCACAGATACGCAGTATTTT
D: NA; size: few; V: TRBV12-3/TRBV12-4; J: TRBJ2-7; CDR3: CASKAEVSYEQYF; DNA: TGTGCCAGCAAGGCAGAAGTTTCCTACGAGCAGTACTTC
D: TRBD1; size: many; V: TRBV24-1; J: TRBJ1-1; CDR3: CATSQDRGAEAFF; DNA: TGTGCCACCAGCCAAGACAGGGGTGCTGAAGCTTTCTTT
D: NA; size: NA; V: TRBV28; J: TRBJ1-5; CDR3: CASTIGQTQPQHF; DNA: TGTGCCAGCACCATTGGACAGACCCAGCCCCAGCATTTT
D: NA; size: NA; V: TRBV7-2; J: TRBJ1-4; CDR3: CASSLNGQGINEKLFF; DNA: TGTGCCAGCAGCTTAAACGGGCAGGGGATTAATGAAAAACTGTTTTTT
D: NA; size: NA; V: TRBV6-5; J: TRBJ2-3; CDR3: CASSYSMASRDTQYF; DNA: TGTGCCAGCAGTTACTCCATGGCTTCGCGGGATACGCAGTATTTT
D: NA; size: NA; V: TRBV11-2; J: TRBJ2-3; CDR3: CASSSTRPGAPRATQYF; DNA: TGTGCCAGCAGCTCAACCCGCCCGGGGGCGCCTCGTGCTACGCAGTATTTT
D: NA; size: many; V: TRBV20-1; J: TRBJ2-5; CDR3: CSARDYRRAETQYF; DNA: TGCAGTGCTAGAGATTATCGGCGAGCGGAGACCCAGTACTTC
D: TRBD1; size: NA; V: TRBV6-2/TRBV6-3; J: TRBJ2-1; CDR3: CASSPSGTANNEQFF; DNA: TGTGCCAGCAGTCCATCCGGGACAGCAAACAATGAGCAGTTCTTC
D: NA; size: few; V: TRBV28; J: TRBJ2-1; CDR3: CASSLYGGYPSYNEQFF; DNA: TGTGCCAGCAGTTTATACGGCGGGTACCCTTCCTACAATGAGCAGTTCTTC
D: TRBD1; size: few; V: TRBV28; J: TRBJ2-3; CDR3: CASSAGTGGLSTDTQYF; DNA: TGTGCCAGCAGTGCCGGGACAGGGGGACTTAGCACAGATACGCAGTATTTT
D: NA; size: NA; V: TRBV5-1; J: TRBJ2-5; CDR3: CASSVSQVIETQYF; DNA: TGCGCCAGCAGCGTGTCCCAAGTCATAGAGACCCAGTACTTC
D: NA; size: few; V: TRBV18; J: TRBJ1-5; CDR3: CASSPQWGRQHF; DNA: TGTGCCAGCTCACCACAATGGGGCCGTCAGCATTTT
D: TRBD1; size: NA; V: TRBV25-1; J: TRBJ2-7; CDR3: CASSEWNRGNGQYF; DNA: TGTGCCAGCAGTGAATGGAACAGGGGTAACGGGCAGTACTTC
D: NA; size: few; V: TRBV9; J: TRBJ2-3; CDR3: CASSTLRGTQYF; DNA: TGTGCCAGCAGTACCCTTAGGGGTACGCAGTATTTT
D: NA; size: many; V: TRBV20-1; J: TRBJ2-1; CDR3: CSARVYPSRAYNEQFF; DNA: TGCAGTGCTAGAGTTTATCCCTCCCGGGCCTACAATGAGCAGTTCTTC
D: NA; size: NA; V: TRBV29-1; J: TRBJ2-5; CDR3: CSVGTLLQETQYF; DNA: TGCAGCGTTGGGACTCTCCTGCAAGAGACCCAGTACTTC
D: TRBD2; size: few; V: TRBV7-8; J: TRBJ2-1; CDR3: CASSLMRGGGNEQFF; DNA: TGTGCCAGCAGCTTAATGCGGGGGGGTGGCAATGAGCAGTTCTTC
D: NA; size: few; V: TRBV29-1; J: TRBJ1-1; CDR3: CSVAVTRENTEAFF; DNA: TGCAGCGTAGCTGTAACCCGGGAGAACACTGAAGCTTTCTTT
D: NA; size: few; V: TRBV30; J: TRBJ2-7; CDR3: CAWTQGTAEQYF; DNA: TGTGCCTGGACACAGGGGACTGCGGAGCAGTACTTC
D: TRBD1; size: many; V: TRBV7-9; J: TRBJ2-7; CDR3: CASSLASGQGSEQYF; DNA: TGTGCCAGCAGCTTAGCGTCGGGACAGGGATCCGAGCAGTACTTC
D: NA; size: NA; V: TRBV20-1; J: TRBJ1-2; CDR3: CSASEGIGYTF; DNA: TGCAGTGCTAGCGAAGGGATCGGCTACACCTTC
D: TRBD2; size: NA; V: TRBV12-3/TRBV12-4; J: TRBJ2-3; CDR3: CASSSRGGGVADTQYF; DNA: TGTGCCAGCAGTTCCCGGGGGGGGGGAGTCGCAGATACGCAGTATTTT
D: NA; size: few; V: TRBV6-2/TRBV6-3; J: TRBJ2-4; CDR3: CASSYVLGGLAKNIQYF; DNA: TGTGCCAGCAGTTATGTATTGGGAGGACTGGCCAAAAACATTCAGTACTTC
D: NA; size: few; V: TRBV2; J: TRBJ2-1; CDR3: CASRRTDYNEQFF; DNA: TGTGCCAGCAGGCGGACAGACTACAATGAGCAGTTCTTC
D: TRBD2; size: NA; V: TRBV5-1; J: TRBJ2-1; CDR3: CASSISGRAPGEQFF; DNA: TGCGCCAGCAGCATTAGCGGGAGGGCCCCCGGGGAGCAGTTCTTC